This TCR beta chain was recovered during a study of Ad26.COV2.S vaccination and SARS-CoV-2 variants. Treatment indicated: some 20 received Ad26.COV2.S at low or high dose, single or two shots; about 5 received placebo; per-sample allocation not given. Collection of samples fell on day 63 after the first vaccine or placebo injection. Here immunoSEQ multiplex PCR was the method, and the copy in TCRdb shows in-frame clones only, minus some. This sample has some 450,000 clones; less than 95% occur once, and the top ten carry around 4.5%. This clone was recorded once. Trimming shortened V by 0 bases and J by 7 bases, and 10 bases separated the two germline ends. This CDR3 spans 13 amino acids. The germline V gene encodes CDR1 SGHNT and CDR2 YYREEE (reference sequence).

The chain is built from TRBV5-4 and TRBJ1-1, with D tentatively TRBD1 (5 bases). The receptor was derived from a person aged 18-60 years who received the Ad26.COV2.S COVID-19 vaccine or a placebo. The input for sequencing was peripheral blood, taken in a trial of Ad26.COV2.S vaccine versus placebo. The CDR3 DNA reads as TGTGCCAGCAGCTTGGCAGGGTCCCATGAAGCTTTCTTT. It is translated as CASSLAGSHEAFF.